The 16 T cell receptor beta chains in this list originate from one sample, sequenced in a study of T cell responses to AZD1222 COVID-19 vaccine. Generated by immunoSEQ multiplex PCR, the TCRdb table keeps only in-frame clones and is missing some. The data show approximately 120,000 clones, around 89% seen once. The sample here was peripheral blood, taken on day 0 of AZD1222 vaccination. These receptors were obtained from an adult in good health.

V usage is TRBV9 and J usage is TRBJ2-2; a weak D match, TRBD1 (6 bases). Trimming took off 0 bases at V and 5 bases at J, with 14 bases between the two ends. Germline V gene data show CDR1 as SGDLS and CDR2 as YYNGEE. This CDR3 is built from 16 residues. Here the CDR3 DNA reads TGTGCCAGCAGCGTAGCGGTCGGGACACTAACCGGGGAGCTGTTTTTT. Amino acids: CASSVAVGTLTGELFF.

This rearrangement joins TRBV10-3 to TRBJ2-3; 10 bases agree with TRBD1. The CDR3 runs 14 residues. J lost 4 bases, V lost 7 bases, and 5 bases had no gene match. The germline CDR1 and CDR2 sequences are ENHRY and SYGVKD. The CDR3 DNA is TGTGCCATCACTCCGGGACAGGGGTCAGATACGCAGTATTTT. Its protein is CAITPGQGSDTQYF.

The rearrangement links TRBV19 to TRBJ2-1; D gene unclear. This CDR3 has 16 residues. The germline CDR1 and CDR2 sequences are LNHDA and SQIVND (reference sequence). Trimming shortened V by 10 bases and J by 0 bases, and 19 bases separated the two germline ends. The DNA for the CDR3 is TGTGCCACCTTTGGACCCGAAACCTCCTCCTACAATGAGCAGTTCTTC. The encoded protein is CATFGPETSSYNEQFF.

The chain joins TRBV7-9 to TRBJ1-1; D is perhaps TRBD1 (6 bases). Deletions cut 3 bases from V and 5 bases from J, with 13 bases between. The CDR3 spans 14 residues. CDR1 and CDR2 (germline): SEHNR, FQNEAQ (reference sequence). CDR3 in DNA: TGTGCCAGCAGCTTTTTACAGGGCGGGACTGAAGCTTTCTTT. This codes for CASSFLQGGTEAFF.

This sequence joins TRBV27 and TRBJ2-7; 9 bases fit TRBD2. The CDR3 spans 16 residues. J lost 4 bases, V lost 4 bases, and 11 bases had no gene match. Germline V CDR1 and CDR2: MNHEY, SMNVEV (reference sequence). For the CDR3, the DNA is TGTGCCAGCAGTTCTCTAGCGGGGCCAGAGGCGTACGAGCAGTACTTC. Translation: CASSSLAGPEAYEQYF.

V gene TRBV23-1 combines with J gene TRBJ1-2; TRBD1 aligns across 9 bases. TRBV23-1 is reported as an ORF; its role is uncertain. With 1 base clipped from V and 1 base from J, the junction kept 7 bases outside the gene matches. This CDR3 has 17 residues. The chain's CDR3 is CASSQWTGEVFNYGYTF. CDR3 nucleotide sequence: TGCGCCAGCAGTCAATGGACAGGGGAAGTATTTAACTATGGCTACACCTTC.

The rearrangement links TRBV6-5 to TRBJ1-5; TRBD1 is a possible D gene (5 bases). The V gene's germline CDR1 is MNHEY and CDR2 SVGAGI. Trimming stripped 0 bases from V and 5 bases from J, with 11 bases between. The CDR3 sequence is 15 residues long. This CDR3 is CASSYSFRGDQPQHF. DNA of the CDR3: TGTGCCAGCAGTTACTCTTTTAGGGGCGATCAGCCCCAGCATTTT.

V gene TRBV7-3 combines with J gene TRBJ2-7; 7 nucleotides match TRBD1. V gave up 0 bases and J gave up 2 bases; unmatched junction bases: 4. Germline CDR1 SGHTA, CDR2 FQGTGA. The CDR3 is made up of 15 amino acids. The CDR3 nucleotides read TGTGCCAGCAGCTTAACGCTCAGGGGGACCTACGAGCAGTACTTC. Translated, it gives CASSLTLRGTYEQYF. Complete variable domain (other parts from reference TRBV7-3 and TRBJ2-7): GAGVSQTPSNKVTEKGKYVELRCDPISGHTALYWYRQSLGQGPEFLIYFQGTGAADDSGLPNDRFFAVRPEGSVSTLKIQRTERGDSAVYLCASSLTLRGTYEQYFGPGTRLTVT.

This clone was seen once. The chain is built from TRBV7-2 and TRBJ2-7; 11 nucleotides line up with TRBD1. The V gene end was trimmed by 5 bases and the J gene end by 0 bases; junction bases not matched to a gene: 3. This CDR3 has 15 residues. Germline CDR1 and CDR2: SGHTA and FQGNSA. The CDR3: CASSHGTGGSYEQYF. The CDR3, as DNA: TGTGCCAGCAGCCACGGGACAGGGGGCTCCTACGAGCAGTACTTC.

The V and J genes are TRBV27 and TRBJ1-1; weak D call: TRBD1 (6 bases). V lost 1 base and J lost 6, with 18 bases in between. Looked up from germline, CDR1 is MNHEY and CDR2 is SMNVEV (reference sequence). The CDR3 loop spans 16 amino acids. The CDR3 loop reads CASSLLPGAGNAEAFF. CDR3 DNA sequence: TGTGCCAGCAGTTTATTACCGGGGGCTGGAAATGCTGAAGCTTTCTTT.

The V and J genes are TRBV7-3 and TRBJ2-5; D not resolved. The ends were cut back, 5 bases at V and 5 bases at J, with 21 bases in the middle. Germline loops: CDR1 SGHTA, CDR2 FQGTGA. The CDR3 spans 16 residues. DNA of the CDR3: TGTGCCAGCAGCCCGGGCGCCCTGACGGATTCGGAGACCCAGTACTTC. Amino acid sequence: CASSPGALTDSETQYF. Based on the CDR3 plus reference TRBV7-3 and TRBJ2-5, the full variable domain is GAGVSQTPSNKVTEKGKYVELRCDPISGHTALYWYRQSLGQGPEFLIYFQGTGAADDSGLPNDRFFAVRPEGSVSTLKIQRTERGDSAVYLCASSPGALTDSETQYFGPGTRLLVL.

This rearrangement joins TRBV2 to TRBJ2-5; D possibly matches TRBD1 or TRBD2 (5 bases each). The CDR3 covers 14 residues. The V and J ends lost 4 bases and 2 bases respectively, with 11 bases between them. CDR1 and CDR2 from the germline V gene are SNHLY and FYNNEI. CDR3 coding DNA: TGTGCCAGCAGTGTTGAGGGGTATCAAGAGACCCAGTACTTC. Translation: CASSVEGYQETQYF.

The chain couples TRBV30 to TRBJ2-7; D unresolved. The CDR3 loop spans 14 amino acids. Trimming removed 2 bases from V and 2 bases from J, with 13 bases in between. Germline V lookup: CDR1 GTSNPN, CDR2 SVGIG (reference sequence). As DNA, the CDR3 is TGTGCCTGGAGTTCCTACAGCTTTACCTACGAGCAGTACTTC. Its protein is CAWSSYSFTYEQYF. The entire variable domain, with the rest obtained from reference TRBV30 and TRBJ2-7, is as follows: SQTIHQWPATLVQPVGSPLSLECTVEGTSNPNLYWYRQAAGRGLQLLFYSVGIGQISSEVPQNLSASRPQDRQFILSSKKLLLSDSGFYLCAWSSYSFTYEQYFGPGTRLTVT.

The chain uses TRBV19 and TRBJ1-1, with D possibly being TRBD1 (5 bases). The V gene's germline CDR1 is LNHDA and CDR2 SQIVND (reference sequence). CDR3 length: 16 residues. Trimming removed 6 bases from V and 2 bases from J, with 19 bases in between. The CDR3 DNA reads TGTGCCAGTAGCGCCTTGGAGGGGAGGGCTAACACTGAAGCTTTCTTT. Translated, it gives CASSALEGRANTEAFF.

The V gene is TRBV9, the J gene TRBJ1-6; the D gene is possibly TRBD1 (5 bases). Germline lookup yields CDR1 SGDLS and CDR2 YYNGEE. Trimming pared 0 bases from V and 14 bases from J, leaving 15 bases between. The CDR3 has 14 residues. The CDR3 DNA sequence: TGTGCCAGCAGCGTAGAAGGGGCCGGGATGACCCTCCACTTT. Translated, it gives CASSVEGAGMTLHF.

As DNA, the CDR3 is TGTGCCAGCAGTGAATATGAGGGGGTGTATGAAGCTTTCTTT. Its protein is CASSEYEGVYEAFF. This chain uses TRBV6-1 with TRBJ1-1, with D possibly matching TRBD1 (6 bases). V was trimmed by 2 bases and J by 7 bases, leaving 14 bases between them. Germline CDR1 and CDR2: MNHNS and SASEGT. The CDR3 consists of 14 residues.